One sample yielded the 9 T cell receptor beta chains listed below, sequenced in a study of response to subunit inactivated influenza vaccine. TCRdb passed the RT-PCR reads through MiXCR, listing each CDR3 protein once. The profile covers 430,000 or so distinct CDR3 sequences, with roughly 9.7% appearing a single time and 9.5% to 15% taken by the ten largest. The source was PBMCs from blood, collected 40 to 50 days after vaccination. These receptors originate from a man aged 50 to 60 who received an inactivated influenza vaccine.

This clonotype was found a few times. The chain uses TRBV25-1 and TRBJ2-7; 7 bases line up with TRBD1. The CDR3 spans 13 residues. Germline V gives CDR1 MGHDK, CDR2 SYGVNS. Losses at the gene ends were 6 bases for V and 6 bases for J; bases not matched to a gene: 8. The CDR3 region is CASSEGARAEQYF. CDR3 sequence (DNA): TGTGCCAGCAGCGAGGGGGCGAGGGCCGAGCAGTACTTC.

This clonotype was detected ten times or more. V usage is TRBV29-1 and J usage is TRBJ2-1; 12 bases agree with TRBD2. The length of the CDR3 is 18 residues. V dropped 4 bases and J dropped 9; count of bases not matched to a gene: 19. Germline V lookup: CDR1 SQVTM, CDR2 ANQGSEA. The CDR3 here is CSVAQASGRAWGGSEQFF. In nucleotides, the CDR3 is TGCAGCGTTGCCCAGGCTAGCGGGAGGGCATGGGGGGGGAGTGAGCAGTTCTTC.

The table lists this clonotype with many counts. This sequence joins TRBV11-1 and TRBJ1-5; D uncertain. The CDR3 sequence is 13 residues long. Germline V gives CDR1 SGHAT, CDR2 FQDESV (reference sequence). V lost 5 bases and J 5 bases, leaving 10 bases between the germline ends. CDR3 amino acids: CASSLNNDQPQHF. The CDR3 DNA reads TGTGCCAGCAGCCTAAATAATGATCAGCCCCAGCATTTT.

Ten or more counts support this clonotype. This rearrangement joins TRBV6-5 to TRBJ1-5; no clear D. The CDR3 sequence is 14 residues long. The germline V gene has CDR1 MNHEY and CDR2 SVGAGI. Trimming pared 4 bases from V and 3 bases from J, leaving 10 bases between. The CDR3 DNA is TGTGCCAGCAGTTCCATTGGACTCAATCAGCCCCAGCATTTT. Its protein is CASSSIGLNQPQHF.

Only a few counts were recorded for this clonotype. V is TRBV6-1 and J is TRBJ1-1; 8 positions match TRBD1. V lost 8 bases and J lost 5; bases outside the gene matches: 4. The CDR3 spans 12 residues. Germline V gives CDR1 MNHNS, CDR2 SASEGT. The CDR3, as DNA: TGTGCCAGCCAAACAGGGGGGACTGAAGCTTTCTTT. Its translation: CASQTGGTEAFF.

This sequence joins TRBV7-6 and TRBJ2-1; 8 bases align to TRBD1. The CDR3 consists of 14 residues. CDR1 and CDR2 (germline): SGHVS, FNYEAQ. V trimming: 5 bases; J trimming: 3 bases; junction bases outside the gene matches: 3. The CDR3 DNA is TGTGCCAGCAGCAAGACAGGGGTCTACAATGAGCAGTTCTTC. It codes for CASSKTGVYNEQFF.

This clonotype was recorded a few times. The rearrangement joins TRBV2 to TRBJ2-7, with 10 bases matching TRBD1. J gave up 5 bases and V 6 bases, and 7 bases lay outside the gene matches. From germline, CDR1 is SNHLY and CDR2 FYNNEI. There are 14 residues in the CDR3. The CDR3 spells CASRPGQGIHEQYF. CDR3 bases: TGTGCCAGCAGACCGGGACAGGGGATCCACGAGCAGTACTTC.

The sample holds a few counts of this clonotype. The gene calls are TRBV6-5 and TRBJ2-3; 9 bases align to TRBD2. This CDR3 region has 17 residues. CDR1 and CDR2 from the germline V gene are MNHEY and SVGAGI. After removal of 0 bases from V and 11 bases from J, the junction contained 15 bases not matched to a gene. CDR3: CASSYSNVLAGDPEQYF. CDR3 nucleotides: TGTGCCAGCAGTTACTCGAATGTTTTAGCGGGAGATCCTGAGCAGTATTTT.

The chain is built from TRBV20-1 and TRBJ1-5; no clear D gene. Trimming took off 4 bases at V and 2 bases at J, with 9 bases between the two ends. Per germline, CDR1 DFQATT and CDR2 SNEGSKA (reference sequence). The length of the CDR3 is 13 residues. Written as DNA, the CDR3 is TGCAGTGCTAACCGTAGGGGCAATCAGCCCCAGCATTTT. Encoded protein: CSANRRGNQPQHF.